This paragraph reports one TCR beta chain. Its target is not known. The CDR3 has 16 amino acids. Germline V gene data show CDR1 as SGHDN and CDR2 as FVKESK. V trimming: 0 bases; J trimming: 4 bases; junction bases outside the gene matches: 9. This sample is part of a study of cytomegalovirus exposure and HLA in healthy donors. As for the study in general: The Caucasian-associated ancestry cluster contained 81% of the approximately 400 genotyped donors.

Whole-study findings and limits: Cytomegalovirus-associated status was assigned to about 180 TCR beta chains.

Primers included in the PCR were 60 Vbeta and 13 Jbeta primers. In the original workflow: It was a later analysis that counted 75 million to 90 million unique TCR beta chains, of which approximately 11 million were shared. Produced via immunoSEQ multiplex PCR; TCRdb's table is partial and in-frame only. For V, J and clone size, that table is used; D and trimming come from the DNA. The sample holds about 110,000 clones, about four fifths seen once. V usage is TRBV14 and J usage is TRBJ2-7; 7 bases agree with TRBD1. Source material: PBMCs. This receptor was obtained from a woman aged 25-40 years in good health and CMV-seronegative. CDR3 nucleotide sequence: TGTGCCAGCAGCCAAGATAGGGACAGAAAAACATACGAGCAGTACTTC. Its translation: CASSQDRDRKTYEQYF.